This TCR beta chain comes out of a study of blood T cell repertoires in COVID-19. On the study more broadly: COVID-19 samples from acute and convalescent phases originated in the United States, Italy and Spain. PBMCs, B-cell-depleted T cells, or T cells were the source of the cDNA or gDNA that made up the material.

This CDR3 is built from 16 residues. V lost 6 bases and J lost 3; bases outside the gene matches: 9. The germline V gene encodes CDR1 LGHNA and CDR2 YNFKEQ. Per the authors' pipeline: From reference gene primer amplification, estimates of nucleated cell counts were derived. Sequenced by immunoSEQ multiplex PCR; TCRdb stores in-frame clones only, minus some. V and J calls and clone size follow that table, whereas D and trimming were derived from the DNA. The data contain approximately 240,000 clones, nearly 90% of them singletons. The sequenced material came from peripheral blood. This chain links TRBV4-2 with TRBJ1-2, with 11 bases fitting TRBD1. This TCR was sampled from a woman in her thirties or forties who had recovered from COVID-19. CDR3 nucleotide sequence: TGTGCCAGCAGTCCCGGGACAGGGGGGATAGACTATGGCTACACCTTC. Its translation: CASSPGTGGIDYGYTF.